Sequencing of this T cell receptor beta chain was carried out in a study of OX40 agonist ivuxolimab in advanced cancers. The CDR3 covers 14 residues. The V and J ends lost 3 bases and 5 bases respectively, with 11 bases between them. Germline CDR1 reads MDHEN; CDR2 reads SYDVKM. Study-level findings and limits: Blood T cells, both CD4+ and CD8+, expanded clonally by week 6 at 0.1 to 3.0 mg/kg.

Clones were read by immunoSEQ multiplex PCR, and TCRdb kept only the in-frame ones, dropping some. The sample carries over 50,000 clones, 80% to 85% recorded once. In its sample, this clone was seen a few times. Its specificity is unknown. V is TRBV28 and J is TRBJ1-5; D is ambiguous. This TCR came from an adult with an advanced solid tumor such as melanoma, head and neck, liver or kidney cancer. The sequencing used CD4+ or CD8+ T cells sorted from blood, collected in a trial of the OX40 agonist ivuxolimab. For the CDR3, the DNA is TGTGCCAGCAGTTTCCGGGTCGGATATCAGCCCCAGCATTTT. This translates into CASSFRVGYQPQHF.